This T cell receptor (beta chain) came from a study of OX40 agonist ivuxolimab in advanced cancers. Looking at the study overall: Cancers in dose escalation were hepatocellular, melanoma, renal cell and head and neck.

Sequenced by immunoSEQ multiplex PCR; TCRdb stores in-frame clones only, minus some. Here the sample spans approximately 56,000 clones, over 80% being singletons. The length of the CDR3 is 12 residues. Germline CDR1 SGHNT, CDR2 YYREEE (reference sequence). Between the trimmed V and J ends, which lost 9 bases and 2 bases, there was a span of 11 bases. This chain connects TRBV5-4 to TRBJ1-1; D is undetermined. The source material was CD4+ or CD8+ T cells sorted from blood, sampled in a trial of the OX40 agonist ivuxolimab. This sequence was found in an adult with an advanced solid tumor such as melanoma, head and neck, liver or kidney cancer. DNA for the CDR3: TGTGCCACTGGTAGCCCTAACACTGAAGCTTTCTTT. This gives the protein CATGSPNTEAFF.